This TCR beta chain is drawn from a study of cytomegalovirus exposure and HLA in healthy donors. Absent from the records is this donor's CMV serostatus. In the PCR, 60 Vbeta and 13 Jbeta primers were used. Per the authors' pipeline: In a later analysis, of around 80 million unique beta chains, about 10 million appeared in at least two donors. Profiling relied on immunoSEQ multiplex PCR, and the TCRdb table lists in-frame clones only, not all of them. V, J and clone size reflect that table, while D and trimming were determined from the DNA. Of around 90,000 clones in the sample, 70% to 85% were seen once. As to this clone: Its target is unknown.

Germline V gene data show CDR1 as KGHSH and CDR2 as LQKENI. This CDR3 is 13 amino acids long. V was shortened by 10 bases and J by 0 bases, with 10 bases between the two germline ends. Study-wide results and caveats: Follow-up analysis later connected one missense variant in DCLRE1C with trimming of TCR beta V- and J-genes. The investigators catalogued 160 or so TCR beta chains as cytomegalovirus-associated.

The rearrangement joins TRBV18 to TRBJ2-1; weak D call: TRBD2 (6 bases). This TCR was recovered from a human donor in good health. Sequenced input: PBMCs. The CDR3 nucleotides read TGTGCCACCCGCGGGGACTCCTACAATGAGCAGTTCTTC. Protein product: CATRGDSYNEQFF.